A selection of T cell receptor beta chains follows, all from one sample in a study of T-cell reconstitution after alpha-beta-depleted transplantation in children. From the PCR reads, TCRdb called clonotypes with MiXCR, one entry per CDR3 protein. The sample yields under 750,000 distinct CDR3 sequences, around 23% seen once. Here the sequenced sample was PBMCs, mostly from graft donor cells, taken 360 days after TCRalphabeta/CD19-depleted stem cell transplant. The receptors come from a boy less than two years old who had a stem cell transplant for acute myeloid leukemia, so the T cells may come from the graft donor. CDR3s leave out the opening cysteine and the closing phenylalanine or tryptophan. Clone size, where shown, is once, few, many, or a class for clones that have expanded.

length: 13; size: many; J: TRBJ2-1; V: TRBV14; CDR3: ASSQGINPYNEQF
length: 11; size: many; J: TRBJ1-6; V: TRBV20-1; CDR3: SARATGNSPLH
length: 13; size: few; J: TRBJ2-1; V: TRBV5-1; CDR3: ASSSASGGNNEQF
length: 11; size: few; J: TRBJ2-1; V: TRBV6-2/TRBV6-3; CDR3: ASSYFHANEQF
length: 10; size: NA; J: TRBJ1-2; V: TRBV12-3/TRBV12-4; CDR3: ASSEGWYGYT
length: 17; size: NA; J: TRBJ2-1; V: TRBV18; CDR3: ASSPPVKMTSGGNGEQF
length: 14; size: NA; J: TRBJ2-1; V: TRBV18; CDR3: ASSPRTSGKYNEQF
length: 12; size: many; J: TRBJ1-1; V: TRBV6-5; CDR3: ASTPIRGGTEAF
length: 14; size: NA; J: TRBJ2-1; V: TRBV24-1; CDR3: ATSVVGQGERHEQF
length: 14; size: few; J: TRBJ2-7; V: TRBV12-1; CDR3: ASSPGKRGIFYEQY
length: 11; size: NA; J: TRBJ1-5; V: TRBV20-1; CDR3: SARFGGDQPQH
length: 14; size: NA; J: TRBJ2-3; V: TRBV27; CDR3: ASRPTRGVILDTQY
length: 15; size: NA; J: TRBJ1-1; V: TRBV28; CDR3: ASRPPPDRRYNTEAF
length: 12; size: NA; J: TRBJ1-1; V: TRBV28; CDR3: ASSPTGENTEAF
length: 13; size: NA; J: TRBJ1-5; V: TRBV29-1; CDR3: SVLLPGQLNQPQH
length: 15; size: NA; J: TRBJ1-6; V: TRBV15; CDR3: ATSRGGTSAPGVTLH
length: 13; size: few; J: TRBJ2-5; V: TRBV15; CDR3: ATVLGRTTGETQY
length: 15; size: few; J: TRBJ2-4; V: TRBV12-3/TRBV12-4; CDR3: ASSSGQGGLAKNIQY
length: 14; size: few; J: TRBJ2-7; V: TRBV14; CDR3: ASSPYSGGFTYEQY
length: 13; size: many; J: TRBJ2-2; V: TRBV29-1; CDR3: SAIVKGRGTGELF
length: 12; size: NA; J: TRBJ1-4; V: TRBV29-1; CDR3: SVGEGDSNEKLF
length: 11; size: many; J: TRBJ1-2; V: TRBV12-3/TRBV12-4; CDR3: ASRPTGNYGYT
length: 11; size: few; J: TRBJ1-1; V: TRBV18; CDR3: ASSPNTNTEAF
length: 13; size: many; J: TRBJ2-3; V: TRBV15; CDR3: ATSRDPPSTDTQY
length: 12; size: few; J: TRBJ2-1; V: TRBV7-9; CDR3: ASSLAAGDNEQF
length: 12; size: NA; J: TRBJ2-3; V: TRBV20-1; CDR3: SARLIASTDTQY
length: 9; size: NA; J: TRBJ2-4; V: TRBV10-3; CDR3: ASGGADIQY
length: 13; size: once; J: TRBJ2-5; V: TRBV11-2; CDR3: ASRLTSGGLRTQY
length: 14; size: many; J: TRBJ1-6; V: TRBV12-3/TRBV12-4; CDR3: ASSSDRALMGSPLH
length: 15; size: many; J: TRBJ2-3; V: TRBV7-8; CDR3: ASTPKAGTLSTDTQY
length: 14; size: few; J: TRBJ2-6; V: TRBV27; CDR3: ASSPMGGTGANVLT
length: 13; size: once; J: TRBJ2-3; V: TRBV9; CDR3: ASSVGGRRPDTQY
length: 13; size: NA; J: TRBJ2-7; V: TRBV11-3; CDR3: ASSRKEGPTYEQY
length: 13; size: many; J: TRBJ1-4; V: TRBV12-3/TRBV12-4; CDR3: ASSLQGAVGEKLF